Described below is a single TCR beta chain sequence and its context. The antigen is undetermined. These data come from a study of OX40 agonist ivuxolimab in advanced cancers. General study findings and limits: Expanded clones belonging to CD8+ T cells outnumbered, on average, those of CD4+. Clonal expansion from baseline to week 6 occurred in both CD4+ and CD8+ T cells.

Trimming left V 4 bases short and J 1 base short, with 13 bases between. Germline V gives CDR1 SGHTA, CDR2 FQGTGA. The CDR3 has 15 amino acids. Sampling of blood occurred at baseline, cycle 4 day 1, and cycle 7 day 1. Data came from immunoSEQ multiplex PCR; TCRdb stores just in-frame clones and leaves some out. Of roughly 96,000 clones in the sample, approximately 80% were seen once. The sequence was obtained from an adult with an advanced solid tumor such as melanoma, head and neck, liver or kidney cancer. This rearrangement joins TRBV7-3 to TRBJ1-1, with D maybe TRBD1 (5 bases). Sequences were derived from CD4+ or CD8+ T cells sorted from blood, sampled in a trial of the OX40 agonist ivuxolimab. In DNA, the CDR3 is TGTGCCAGCAGCTACCCGACAGAGGAGAACACTGAAGCTTTCTTT. Encoded protein: CASSYPTEENTEAFF.